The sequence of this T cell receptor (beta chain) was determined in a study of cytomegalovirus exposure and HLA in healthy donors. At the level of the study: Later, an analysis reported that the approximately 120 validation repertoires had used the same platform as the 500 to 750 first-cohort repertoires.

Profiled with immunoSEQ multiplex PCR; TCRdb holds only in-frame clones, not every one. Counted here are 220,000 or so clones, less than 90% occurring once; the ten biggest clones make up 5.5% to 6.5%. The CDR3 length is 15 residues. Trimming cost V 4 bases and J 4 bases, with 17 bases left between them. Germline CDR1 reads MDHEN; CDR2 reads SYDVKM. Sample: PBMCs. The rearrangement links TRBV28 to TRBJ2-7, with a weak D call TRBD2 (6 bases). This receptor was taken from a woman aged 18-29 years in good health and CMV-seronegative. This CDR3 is CASSYRLRDAYEQYF. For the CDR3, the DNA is TGTGCCAGCAGTTACCGCCTGCGGGATGCTTACGAGCAGTACTTC.